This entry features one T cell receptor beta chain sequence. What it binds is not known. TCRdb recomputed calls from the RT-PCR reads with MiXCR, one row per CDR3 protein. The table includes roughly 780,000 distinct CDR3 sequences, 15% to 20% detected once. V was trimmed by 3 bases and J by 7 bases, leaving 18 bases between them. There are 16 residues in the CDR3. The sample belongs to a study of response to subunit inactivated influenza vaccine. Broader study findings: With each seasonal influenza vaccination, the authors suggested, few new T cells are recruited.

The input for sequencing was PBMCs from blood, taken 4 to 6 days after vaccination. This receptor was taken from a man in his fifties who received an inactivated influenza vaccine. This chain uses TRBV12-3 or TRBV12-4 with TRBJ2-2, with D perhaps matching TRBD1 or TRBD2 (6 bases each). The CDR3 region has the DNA TGTGCCAGCAGTTTCTTAGGGGGGCGCATTGGCGGGGAGCTGTTTTTT. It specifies CASSFLGGRIGGELFF.